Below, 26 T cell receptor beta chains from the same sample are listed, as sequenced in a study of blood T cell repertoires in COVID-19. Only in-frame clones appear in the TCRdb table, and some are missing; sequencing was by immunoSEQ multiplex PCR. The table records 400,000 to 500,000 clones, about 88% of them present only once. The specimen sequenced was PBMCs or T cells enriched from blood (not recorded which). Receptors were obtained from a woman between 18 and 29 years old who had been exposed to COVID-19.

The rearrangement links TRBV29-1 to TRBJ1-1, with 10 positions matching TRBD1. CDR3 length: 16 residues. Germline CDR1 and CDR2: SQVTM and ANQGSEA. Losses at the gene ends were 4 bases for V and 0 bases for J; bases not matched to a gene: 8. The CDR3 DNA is TGCAGCGTTGTGGGGGGACAGGGGTTAATGAACACTGAAGCTTTCTTT. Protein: CSVVGGQGLMNTEAFF.

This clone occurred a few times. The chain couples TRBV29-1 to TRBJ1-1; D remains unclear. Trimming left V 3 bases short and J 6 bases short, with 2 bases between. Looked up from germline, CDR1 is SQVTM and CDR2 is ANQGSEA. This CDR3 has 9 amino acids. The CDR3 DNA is TGCAGCGTTGACTCTGAAGCTTTCTTT. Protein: CSVDSEAFF.

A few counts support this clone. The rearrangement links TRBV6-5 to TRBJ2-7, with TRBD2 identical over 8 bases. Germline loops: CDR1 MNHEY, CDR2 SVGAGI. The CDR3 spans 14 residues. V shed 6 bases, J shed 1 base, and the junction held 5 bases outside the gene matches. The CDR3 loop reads CASRERERSYEQYF. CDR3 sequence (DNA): TGTGCCAGCAGAGAGCGGGAGAGGTCCTACGAGCAGTACTTC.

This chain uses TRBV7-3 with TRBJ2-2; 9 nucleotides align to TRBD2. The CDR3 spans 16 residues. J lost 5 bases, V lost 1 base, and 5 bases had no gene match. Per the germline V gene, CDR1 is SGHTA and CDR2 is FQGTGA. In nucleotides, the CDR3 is TGTGCCAGCAGCTTAAACCCCAGCGGGGGGACCGGGGAGCTGTTTTTT. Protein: CASSLNPSGGTGELFF. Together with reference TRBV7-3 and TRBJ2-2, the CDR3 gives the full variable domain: GAGVSQTPSNKVTEKGKYVELRCDPISGHTALYWYRQSLGQGPEFLIYFQGTGAADDSGLPNDRFFAVRPEGSVSTLKIQRTERGDSAVYLCASSLNPSGGTGELFFGEGSRLTVL.

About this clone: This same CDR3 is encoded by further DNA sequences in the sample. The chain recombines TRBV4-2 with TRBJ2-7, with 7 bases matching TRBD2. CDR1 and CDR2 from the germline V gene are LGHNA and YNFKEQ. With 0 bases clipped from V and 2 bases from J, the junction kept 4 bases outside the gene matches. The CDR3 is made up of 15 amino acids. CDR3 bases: TGTGCCAGCAGCCAAGATGAGGGAGGGCCCTACGAGCAGTACTTC. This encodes CASSQDEGGPYEQYF.

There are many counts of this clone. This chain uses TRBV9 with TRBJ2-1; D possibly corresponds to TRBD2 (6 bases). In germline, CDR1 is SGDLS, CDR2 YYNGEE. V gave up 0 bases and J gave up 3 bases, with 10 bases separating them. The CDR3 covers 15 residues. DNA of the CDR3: TGTGCCAGCAGCGTAGCGGGGGTGGGCTACAATGAGCAGTTCTTC. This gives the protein CASSVAGVGYNEQFF.

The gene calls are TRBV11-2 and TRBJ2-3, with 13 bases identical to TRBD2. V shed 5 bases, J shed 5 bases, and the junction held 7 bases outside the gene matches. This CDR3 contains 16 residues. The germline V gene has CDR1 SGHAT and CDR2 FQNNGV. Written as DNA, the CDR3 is TGTGCCAGCAGCCTTCGACTAGCGGGGGGCCTAGATACGCAGTATTTT. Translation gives CASSLRLAGGLDTQYF.

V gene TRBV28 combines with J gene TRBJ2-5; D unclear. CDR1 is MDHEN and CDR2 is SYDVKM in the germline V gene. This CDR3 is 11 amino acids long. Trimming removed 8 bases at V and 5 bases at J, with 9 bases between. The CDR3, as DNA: TGTGCCAGCCTAGACCTTGAGACCCAGTACTTC. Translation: CASLDLETQYF.

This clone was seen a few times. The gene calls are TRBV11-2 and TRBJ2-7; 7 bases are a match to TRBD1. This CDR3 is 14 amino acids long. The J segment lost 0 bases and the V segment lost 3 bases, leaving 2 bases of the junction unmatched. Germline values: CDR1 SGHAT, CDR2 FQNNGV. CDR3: CASSLGQSSYEQYF. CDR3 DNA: TGTGCCAGCAGCTTGGGACAGAGCTCCTACGAGCAGTACTTC.

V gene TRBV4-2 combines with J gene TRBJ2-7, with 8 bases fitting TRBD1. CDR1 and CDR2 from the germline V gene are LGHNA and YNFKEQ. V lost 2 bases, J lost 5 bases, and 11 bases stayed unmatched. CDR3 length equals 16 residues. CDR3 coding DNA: TGTGCCAGCAGCCAAATGGGACAGGAACGGAATCACGAGCAGTACTTC. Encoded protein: CASSQMGQERNHEQYF.

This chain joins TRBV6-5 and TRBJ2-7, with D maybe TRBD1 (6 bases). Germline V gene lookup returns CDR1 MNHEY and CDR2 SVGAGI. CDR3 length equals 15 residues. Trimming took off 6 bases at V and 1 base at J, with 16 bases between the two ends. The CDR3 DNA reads TGTGCCAGCAGCCGCCGGGACACTTTTTCCTACGAGCAGTACTTC. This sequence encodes CASSRRDTFSYEQYF.

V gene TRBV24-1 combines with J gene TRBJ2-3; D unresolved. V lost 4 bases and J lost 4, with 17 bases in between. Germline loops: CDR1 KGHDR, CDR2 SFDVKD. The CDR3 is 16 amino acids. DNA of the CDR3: TGTGCCACCAGTGACCCCTTTGGTCGAGTTCCAGATACGCAGTATTTT. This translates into CATSDPFGRVPDTQYF.

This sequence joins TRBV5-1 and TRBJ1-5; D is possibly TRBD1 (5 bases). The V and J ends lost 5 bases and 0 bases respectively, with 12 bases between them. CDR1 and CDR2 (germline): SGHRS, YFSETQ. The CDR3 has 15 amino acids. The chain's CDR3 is CASSQGYGSNQPQHF. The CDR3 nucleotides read TGCGCCAGCAGTCAGGGATACGGTAGCAATCAGCCCCAGCATTTT.

CDR3 in DNA: TGCAGCGGAGAAGGGAGTGAGCAGTTCTTC. Amino acid sequence: CSGEGSEQFF. This chain uses TRBV29-1 with TRBJ2-1; tentative D call: TRBD2 (5 bases). V lost 7 bases and J 9 bases, leaving 10 bases between the germline ends. Germline V CDR1 and CDR2: SQVTM, ANQGSEA. CDR3 length: 10 residues.

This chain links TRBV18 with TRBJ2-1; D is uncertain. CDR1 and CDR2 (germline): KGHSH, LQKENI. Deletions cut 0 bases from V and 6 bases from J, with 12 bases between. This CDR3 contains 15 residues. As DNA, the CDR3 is TGTGCCAGCTCACCACCAAATATGTGGGCCAATGAGCAGTTCTTC. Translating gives CASSPPNMWANEQFF.

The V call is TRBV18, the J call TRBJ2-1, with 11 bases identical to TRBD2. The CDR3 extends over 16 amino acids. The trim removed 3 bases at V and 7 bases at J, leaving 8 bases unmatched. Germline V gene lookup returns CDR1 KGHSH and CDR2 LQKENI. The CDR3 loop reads CASSPSTSGTANEQFF. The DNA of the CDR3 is TGTGCCAGCTCACCCTCGACTAGCGGGACTGCAAATGAGCAGTTCTTC.

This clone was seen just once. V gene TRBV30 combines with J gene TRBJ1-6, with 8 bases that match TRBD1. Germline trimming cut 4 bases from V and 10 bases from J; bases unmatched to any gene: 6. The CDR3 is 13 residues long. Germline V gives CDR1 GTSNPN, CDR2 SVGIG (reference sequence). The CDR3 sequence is CAWTGQGLSPLHF. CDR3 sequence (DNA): TGTGCCTGGACCGGACAGGGCCTATCACCCCTCCACTTT.

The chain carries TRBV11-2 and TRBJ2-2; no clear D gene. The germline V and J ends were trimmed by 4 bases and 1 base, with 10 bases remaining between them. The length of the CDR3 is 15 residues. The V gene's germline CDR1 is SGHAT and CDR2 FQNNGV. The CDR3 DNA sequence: TGTGCCAGCAGCTCCCTACTTCAGAACACCGGGGAGCTGTTTTTT. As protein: CASSSLLQNTGELFF.

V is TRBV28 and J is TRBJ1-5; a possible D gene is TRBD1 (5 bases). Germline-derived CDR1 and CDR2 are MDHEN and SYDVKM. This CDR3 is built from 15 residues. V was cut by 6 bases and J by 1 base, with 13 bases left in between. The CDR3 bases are TGTGCCAGCAGCCTGTACGGGGGAAGCAATCAGCCCCAGCATTTT. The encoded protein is CASSLYGGSNQPQHF. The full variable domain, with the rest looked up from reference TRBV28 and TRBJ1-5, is DVKVTQSSRYLVKRTGEKVFLECVQDMDHENMFWYRQDPGLGLRLIYFSYDVKMKEKGDIPEGYSVSREKKERFSLILESASTNQTSMYLCASSLYGGSNQPQHFGDGTRLSIL.

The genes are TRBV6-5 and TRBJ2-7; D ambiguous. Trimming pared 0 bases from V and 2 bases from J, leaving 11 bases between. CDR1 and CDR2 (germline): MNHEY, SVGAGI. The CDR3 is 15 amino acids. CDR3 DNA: TGTGCCAGCAGTTACTCGAGTTACTCTACCTACGAGCAGTACTTC. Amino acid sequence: CASSYSSYSTYEQYF.

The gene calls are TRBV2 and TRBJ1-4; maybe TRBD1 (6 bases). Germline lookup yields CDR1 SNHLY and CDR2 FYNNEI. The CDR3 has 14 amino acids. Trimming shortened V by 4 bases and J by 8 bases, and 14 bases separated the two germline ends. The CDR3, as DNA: TGTGCCAGCAGTGCAACAGGGTCGGGGGAAAAACTGTTTTTT. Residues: CASSATGSGEKLFF. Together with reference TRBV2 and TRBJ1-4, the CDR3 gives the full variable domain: EPEVTQTPSHQVTQMGQEVILRCVPISNHLYFYWYRQILGQKVEFLVSFYNNEISEKSEIFDDQFSVERPDGSNFTLKIRSTKLEDSAMYFCASSATGSGEKLFFGSGTQLSVL.

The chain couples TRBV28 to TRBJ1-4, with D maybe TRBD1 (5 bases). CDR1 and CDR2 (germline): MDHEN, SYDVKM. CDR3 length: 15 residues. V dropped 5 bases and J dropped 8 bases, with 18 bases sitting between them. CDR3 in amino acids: CASSPDGGVWEKLFF. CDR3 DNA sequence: TGTGCCAGCAGTCCCGATGGGGGGGTATGGGAAAAACTGTTTTTT. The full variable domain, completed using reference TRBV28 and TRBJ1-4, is DVKVTQSSRYLVKRTGEKVFLECVQDMDHENMFWYRQDPGLGLRLIYFSYDVKMKEKGDIPEGYSVSREKKERFSLILESASTNQTSMYLCASSPDGGVWEKLFFGSGTQLSVL.

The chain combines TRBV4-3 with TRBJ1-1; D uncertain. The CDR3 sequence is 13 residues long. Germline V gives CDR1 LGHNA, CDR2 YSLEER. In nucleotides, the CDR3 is TGCGCGGGAGGGCCTTCCTTGAACACTGAAGCTTTCTTT. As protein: CAGGPSLNTEAFF.

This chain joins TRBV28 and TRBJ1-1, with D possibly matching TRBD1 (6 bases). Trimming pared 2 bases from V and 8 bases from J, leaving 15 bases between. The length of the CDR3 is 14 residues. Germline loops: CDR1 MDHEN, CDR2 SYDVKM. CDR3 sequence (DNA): TGTGCCAGCAGTTTACGTCAGGGGTCCAGGGAAGCTTTCTTT. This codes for CASSLRQGSREAFF.

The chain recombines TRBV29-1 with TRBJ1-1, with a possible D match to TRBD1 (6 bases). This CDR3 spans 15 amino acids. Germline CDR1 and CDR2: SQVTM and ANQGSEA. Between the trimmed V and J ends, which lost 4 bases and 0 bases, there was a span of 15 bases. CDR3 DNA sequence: TGCAGCGTTGGAGCCCCGGGGGGCGTGAACACTGAAGCTTTCTTT. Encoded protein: CSVGAPGGVNTEAFF.

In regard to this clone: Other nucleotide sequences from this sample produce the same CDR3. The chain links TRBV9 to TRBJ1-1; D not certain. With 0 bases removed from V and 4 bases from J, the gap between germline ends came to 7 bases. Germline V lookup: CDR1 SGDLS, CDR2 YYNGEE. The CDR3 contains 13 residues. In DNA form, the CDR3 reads TGTGCCAGCAGCGTAGGCTCGGGCACTGAAGCTTTCTTT. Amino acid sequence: CASSVGSGTEAFF. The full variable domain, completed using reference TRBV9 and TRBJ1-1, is DSGVTQTPKHLITATGQRVTLRCSPRSGDLSVYWYQQSLDQGLQFLIQYYNGEERAKGNILERFSAQQFPDLHSELNLSSLELGDSALYFCASSVGSGTEAFFGQGTRLTVV.